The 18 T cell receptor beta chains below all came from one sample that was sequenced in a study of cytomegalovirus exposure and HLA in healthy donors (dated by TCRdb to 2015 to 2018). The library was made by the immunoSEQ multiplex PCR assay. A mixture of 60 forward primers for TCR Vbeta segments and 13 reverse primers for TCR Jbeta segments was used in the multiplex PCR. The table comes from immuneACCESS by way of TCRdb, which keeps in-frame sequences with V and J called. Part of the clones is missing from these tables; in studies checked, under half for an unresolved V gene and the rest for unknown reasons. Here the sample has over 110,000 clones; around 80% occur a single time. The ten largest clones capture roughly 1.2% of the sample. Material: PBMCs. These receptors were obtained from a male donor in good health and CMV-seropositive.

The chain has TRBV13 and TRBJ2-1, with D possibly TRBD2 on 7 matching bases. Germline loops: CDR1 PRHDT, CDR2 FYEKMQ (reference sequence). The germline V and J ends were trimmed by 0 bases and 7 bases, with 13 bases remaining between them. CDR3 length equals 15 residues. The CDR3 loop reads CASSLGGGPPNEQFF. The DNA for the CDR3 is TGTGCCAGCAGCTTAGGCGGGGGGCCTCCAAATGAGCAGTTCTTC.

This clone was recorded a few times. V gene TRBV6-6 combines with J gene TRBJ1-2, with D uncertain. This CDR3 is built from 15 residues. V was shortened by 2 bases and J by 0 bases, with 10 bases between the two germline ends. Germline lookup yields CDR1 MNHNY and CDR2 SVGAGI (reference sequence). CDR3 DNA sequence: TGTGCCAGCAGTTACGCAGAAAGTACTAACTATGGCTACACCTTC. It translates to CASSYAESTNYGYTF.

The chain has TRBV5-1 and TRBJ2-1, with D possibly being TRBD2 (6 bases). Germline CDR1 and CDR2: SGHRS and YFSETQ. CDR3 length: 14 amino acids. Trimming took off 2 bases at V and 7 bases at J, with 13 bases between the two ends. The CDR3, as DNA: TGCGCCAGCAGCTTACGCGGGAACCGTAATGAGCAGTTCTTC. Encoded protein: CASSLRGNRNEQFF.

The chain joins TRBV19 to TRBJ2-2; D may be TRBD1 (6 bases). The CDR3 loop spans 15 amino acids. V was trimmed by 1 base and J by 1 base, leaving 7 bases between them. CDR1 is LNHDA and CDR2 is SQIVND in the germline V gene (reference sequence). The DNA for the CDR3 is TGTGCCAGTAGTATAGTGACAGGGAACACCGGGGAGCTGTTTTTT. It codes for CASSIVTGNTGELFF.

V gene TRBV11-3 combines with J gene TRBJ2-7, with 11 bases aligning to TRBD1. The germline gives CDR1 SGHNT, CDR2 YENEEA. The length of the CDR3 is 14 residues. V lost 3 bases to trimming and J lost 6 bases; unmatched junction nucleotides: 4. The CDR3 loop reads CASSLAGQGGEQYF. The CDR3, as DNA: TGTGCCAGCAGCTTGGCGGGACAGGGGGGCGAGCAGTACTTC.

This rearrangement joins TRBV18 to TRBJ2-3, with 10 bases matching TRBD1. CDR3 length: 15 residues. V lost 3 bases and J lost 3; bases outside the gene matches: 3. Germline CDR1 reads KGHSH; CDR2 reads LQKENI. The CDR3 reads CASSPTGGLTDTQYF. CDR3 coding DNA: TGTGCCAGCTCACCGACAGGGGGCTTGACAGATACGCAGTATTTT.

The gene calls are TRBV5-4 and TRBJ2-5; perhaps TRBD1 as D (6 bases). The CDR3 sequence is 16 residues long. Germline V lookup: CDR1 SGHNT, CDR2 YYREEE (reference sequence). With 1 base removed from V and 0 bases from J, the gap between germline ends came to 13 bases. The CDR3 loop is CASSLHTGKYQETQYF. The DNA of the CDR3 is TGTGCCAGCAGCTTGCACACAGGGAAGTACCAAGAGACCCAGTACTTC.

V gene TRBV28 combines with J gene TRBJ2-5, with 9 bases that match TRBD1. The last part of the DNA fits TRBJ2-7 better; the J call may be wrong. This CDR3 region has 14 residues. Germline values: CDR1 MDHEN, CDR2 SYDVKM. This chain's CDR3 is CASSLTGGMYEQYF. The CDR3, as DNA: TGTGCCAGCAGTTTAACAGGGGGCATGTACGAGCAGTACTTC.

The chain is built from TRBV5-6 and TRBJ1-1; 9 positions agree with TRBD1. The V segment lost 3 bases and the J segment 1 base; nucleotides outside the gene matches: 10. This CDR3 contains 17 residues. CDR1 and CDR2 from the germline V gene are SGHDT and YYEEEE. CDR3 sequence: CASSYAQQGASNTEAFF. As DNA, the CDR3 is TGTGCCAGCAGCTATGCACAACAGGGGGCTTCGAACACTGAAGCTTTCTTT.

CDR3 sequence reads: CSARDNNSPLHF. The CDR3, as DNA: TGCAGCGCCCGGGACAATAATTCACCCCTCCACTTT. The gene calls are TRBV29-1 and TRBJ1-6; tentatively, D is TRBD1 (6 bases). Trimming cost V 7 bases and J 5 bases, with 9 bases left between them. This CDR3 contains 12 residues. Germline V gene sequence: CDR1 SQVTM, CDR2 ANQGSEA.

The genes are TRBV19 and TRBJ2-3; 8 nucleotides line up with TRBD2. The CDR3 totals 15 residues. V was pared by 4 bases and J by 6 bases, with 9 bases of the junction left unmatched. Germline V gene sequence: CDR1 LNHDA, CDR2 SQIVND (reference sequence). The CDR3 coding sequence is TGTGCCAGTAGTACGGGCGGGAGGAGCTTGGATACGCAGTATTTT. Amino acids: CASSTGGRSLDTQYF.

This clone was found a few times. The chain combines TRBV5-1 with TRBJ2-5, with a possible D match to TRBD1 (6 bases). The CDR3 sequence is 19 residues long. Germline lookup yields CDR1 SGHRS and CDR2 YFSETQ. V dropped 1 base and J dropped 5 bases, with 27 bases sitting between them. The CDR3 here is CASSLNHGTRHLLGETQYF. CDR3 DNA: TGCGCCAGCAGCTTGAATCACGGGACAAGACACCTCCTGGGGGAGACCCAGTACTTC. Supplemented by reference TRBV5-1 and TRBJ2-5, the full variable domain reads KAGVTQTPRYLIKTRGQQVTLSCSPISGHRSVSWYQQTPGQGLQFLFEYFSETQRNKGNFPGRFSGRQFSNSRSEMNVSTLELGDSALYLCASSLNHGTRHLLGETQYFGPGTRLLVL.

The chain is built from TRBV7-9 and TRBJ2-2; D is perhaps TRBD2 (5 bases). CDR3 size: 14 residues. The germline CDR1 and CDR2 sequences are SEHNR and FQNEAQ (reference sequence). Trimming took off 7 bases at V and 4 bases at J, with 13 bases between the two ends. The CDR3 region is CASISGLSTGELFF. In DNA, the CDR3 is TGTGCCAGCATCTCCGGACTCAGCACCGGGGAGCTGTTTTTT.

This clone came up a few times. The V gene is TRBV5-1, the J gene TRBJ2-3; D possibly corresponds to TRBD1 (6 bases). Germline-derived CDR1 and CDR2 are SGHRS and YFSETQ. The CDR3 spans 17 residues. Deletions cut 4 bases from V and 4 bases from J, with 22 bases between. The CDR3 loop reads CASSGNPASGVPDTQYF. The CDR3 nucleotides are TGCGCCAGCAGCGGAAATCCGGCCTCAGGGGTTCCAGATACGCAGTATTTT.

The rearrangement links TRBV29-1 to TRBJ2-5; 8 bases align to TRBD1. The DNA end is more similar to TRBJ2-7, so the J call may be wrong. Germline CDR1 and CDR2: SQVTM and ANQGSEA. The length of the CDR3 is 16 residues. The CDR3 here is CSVKWERTGIGYEQYF. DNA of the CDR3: TGCAGCGTTAAATGGGAAAGGACAGGGATCGGCTACGAGCAGTACTTC.

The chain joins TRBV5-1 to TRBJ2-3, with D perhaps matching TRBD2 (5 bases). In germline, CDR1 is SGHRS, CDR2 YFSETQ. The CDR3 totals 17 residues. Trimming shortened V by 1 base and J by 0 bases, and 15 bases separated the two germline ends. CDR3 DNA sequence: TGCGCCAGCAGCTTGAGACCGGCCTCTAGCAGCACAGATACGCAGTATTTT. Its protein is CASSLRPASSSTDTQYF.

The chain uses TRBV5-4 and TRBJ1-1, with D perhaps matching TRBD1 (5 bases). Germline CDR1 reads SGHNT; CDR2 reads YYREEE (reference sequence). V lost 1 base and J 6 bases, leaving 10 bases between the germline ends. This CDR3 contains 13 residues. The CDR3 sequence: CASSLMGGSEAFF. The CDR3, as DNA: TGTGCCAGCAGCTTGATGGGGGGATCTGAAGCTTTCTTT.

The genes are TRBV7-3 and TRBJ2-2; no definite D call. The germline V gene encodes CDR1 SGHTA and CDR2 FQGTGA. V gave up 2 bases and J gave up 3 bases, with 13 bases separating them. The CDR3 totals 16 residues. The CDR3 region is CASSLRSSAYTGELFF. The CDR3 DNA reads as TGTGCCAGCAGCTTACGGTCCTCCGCCTACACCGGGGAGCTGTTTTTT.